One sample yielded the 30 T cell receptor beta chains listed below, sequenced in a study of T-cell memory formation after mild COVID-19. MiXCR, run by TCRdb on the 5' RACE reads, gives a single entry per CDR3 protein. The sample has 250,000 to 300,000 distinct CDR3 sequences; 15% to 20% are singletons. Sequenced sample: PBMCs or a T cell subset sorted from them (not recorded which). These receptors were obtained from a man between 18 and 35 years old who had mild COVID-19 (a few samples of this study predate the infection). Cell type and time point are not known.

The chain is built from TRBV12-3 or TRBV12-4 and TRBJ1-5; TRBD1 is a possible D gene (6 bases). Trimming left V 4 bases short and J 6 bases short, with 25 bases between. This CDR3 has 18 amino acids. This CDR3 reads CASSSIEVSGDYIQPQHF. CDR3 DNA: TGTGCCAGCAGTTCTATAGAGGTATCAGGGGATTATATTCAGCCCCAGCATTTT.

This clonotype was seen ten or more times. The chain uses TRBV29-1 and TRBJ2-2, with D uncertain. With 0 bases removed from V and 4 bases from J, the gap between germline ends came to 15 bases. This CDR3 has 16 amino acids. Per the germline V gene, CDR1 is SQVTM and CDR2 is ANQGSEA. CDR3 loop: CSVEDWPAKGTGELFF. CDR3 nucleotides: TGCAGCGTTGAAGATTGGCCAGCAAAAGGCACCGGGGAGCTGTTTTTT.

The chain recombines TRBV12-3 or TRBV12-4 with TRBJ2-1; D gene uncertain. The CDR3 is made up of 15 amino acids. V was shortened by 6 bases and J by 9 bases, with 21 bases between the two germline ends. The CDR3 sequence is CASSPWAGVRREQFF. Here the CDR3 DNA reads TGTGCCAGCAGCCCATGGGCTGGGGTTAGGCGTGAGCAGTTCTTC.

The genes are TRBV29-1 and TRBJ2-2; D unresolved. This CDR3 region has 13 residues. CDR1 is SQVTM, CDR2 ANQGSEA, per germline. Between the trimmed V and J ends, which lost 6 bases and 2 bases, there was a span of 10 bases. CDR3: CSVGLLNTGELFF. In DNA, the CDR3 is TGCAGCGTCGGGCTTCTAAACACCGGGGAGCTGTTTTTT.

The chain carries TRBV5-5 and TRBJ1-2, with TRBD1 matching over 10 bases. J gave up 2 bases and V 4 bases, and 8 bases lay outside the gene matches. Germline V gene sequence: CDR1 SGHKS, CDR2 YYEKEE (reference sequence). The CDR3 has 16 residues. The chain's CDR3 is CASSRRPGQGNYGYTF. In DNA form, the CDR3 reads TGTGCCAGCAGCCGACGCCCGGGACAGGGGAACTATGGCTACACCTTC. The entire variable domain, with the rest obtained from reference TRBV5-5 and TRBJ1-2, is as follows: DAGVTQSPTHLIKTRGQQVTLRCSPISGHKSVSWYQQVLGQGPQFIFQYYEKEERGRGNFPDRFSARQFPNYSSELNVNALLLGDSALYLCASSRRPGQGNYGYTFGSGTRLTVV.

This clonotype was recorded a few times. CDR3 loop: CASGAGHTDTQYF. CDR3 DNA sequence: TGTGCCAGCGGGGCGGGCCACACAGATACGCAGTATTTT. J is TRBJ2-3 and V is TRBV19; D could derive from TRBD1 or TRBD2 (5 bases each). Trimming removed 9 bases from V and 2 bases from J, with 12 bases in between. Germline lookup yields CDR1 LNHDA and CDR2 SQIVND (reference sequence). The CDR3 extends over 13 amino acids.

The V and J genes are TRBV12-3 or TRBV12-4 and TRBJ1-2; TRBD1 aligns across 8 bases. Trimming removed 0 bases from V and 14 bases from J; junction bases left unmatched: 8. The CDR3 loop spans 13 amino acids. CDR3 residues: CASSLAATGVITF. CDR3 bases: TGTGCCAGCAGTTTAGCGGCGACAGGGGTTATTACCTTC.

The CDR3 sequence is CASSPKGNQPQHF. In DNA, the CDR3 is TGTGCCAGCTCACCGAAAGGAAATCAGCCCCAGCATTTT. The chain carries TRBV18 and TRBJ1-5, with D unclear. The length of the CDR3 is 13 residues. Germline CDR1 reads KGHSH; CDR2 reads LQKENI. V was trimmed by 3 bases and J by 4 bases, leaving 7 bases between them.

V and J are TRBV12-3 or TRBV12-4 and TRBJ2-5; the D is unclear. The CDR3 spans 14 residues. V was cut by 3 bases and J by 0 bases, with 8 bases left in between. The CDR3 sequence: CASSLARHQETQYF. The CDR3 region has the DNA TGTGCCAGCAGTTTGGCCCGCCACCAAGAGACCCAGTACTTC.

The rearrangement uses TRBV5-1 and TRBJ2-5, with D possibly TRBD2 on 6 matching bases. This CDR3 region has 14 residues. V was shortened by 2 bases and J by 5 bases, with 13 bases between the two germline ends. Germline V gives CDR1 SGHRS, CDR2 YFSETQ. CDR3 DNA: TGCGCCAGCAGCTTCACACCACGGGGGGAGACCCAGTACTTC. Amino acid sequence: CASSFTPRGETQYF.

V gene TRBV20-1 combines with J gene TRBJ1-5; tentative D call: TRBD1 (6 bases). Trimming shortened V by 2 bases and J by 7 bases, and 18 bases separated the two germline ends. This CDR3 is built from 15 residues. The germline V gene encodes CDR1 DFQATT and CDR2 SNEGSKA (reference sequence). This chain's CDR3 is CSARRQTRGEQPQHF. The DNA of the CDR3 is TGCAGTGCTAGAAGGCAGACAAGGGGGGAGCAGCCCCAGCATTTT.

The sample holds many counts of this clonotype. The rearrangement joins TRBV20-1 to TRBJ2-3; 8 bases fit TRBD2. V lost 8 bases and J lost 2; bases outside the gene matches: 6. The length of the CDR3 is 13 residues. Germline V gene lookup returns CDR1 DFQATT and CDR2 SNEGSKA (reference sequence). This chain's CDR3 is CSKTGGPTDTQYF. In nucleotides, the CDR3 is TGCAGTAAGACGGGGGGGCCCACAGATACGCAGTATTTT.

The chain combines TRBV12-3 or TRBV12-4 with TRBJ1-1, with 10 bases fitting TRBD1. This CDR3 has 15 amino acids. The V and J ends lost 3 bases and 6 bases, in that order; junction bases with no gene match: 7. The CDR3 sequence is CASSFGQGGVAEAFF. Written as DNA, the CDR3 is TGTGCCAGCAGTTTTGGACAGGGGGGTGTGGCTGAAGCTTTCTTT.

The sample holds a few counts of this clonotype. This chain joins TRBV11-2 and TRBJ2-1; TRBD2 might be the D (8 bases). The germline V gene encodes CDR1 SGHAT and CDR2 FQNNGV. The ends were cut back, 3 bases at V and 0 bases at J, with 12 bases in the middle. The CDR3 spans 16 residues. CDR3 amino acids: CASSLRGDSSYNEQFF. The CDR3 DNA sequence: TGTGCCAGCAGCTTGCGGGGGGACAGCTCCTACAATGAGCAGTTCTTC.

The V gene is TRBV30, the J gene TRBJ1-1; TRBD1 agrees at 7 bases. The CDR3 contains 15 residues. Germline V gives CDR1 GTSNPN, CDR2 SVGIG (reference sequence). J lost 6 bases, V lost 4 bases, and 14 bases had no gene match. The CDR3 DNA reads TGTGCCTGGACTATGTCCGACAGGGACCAGCCTGAAGCTTTCTTT. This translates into CAWTMSDRDQPEAFF.

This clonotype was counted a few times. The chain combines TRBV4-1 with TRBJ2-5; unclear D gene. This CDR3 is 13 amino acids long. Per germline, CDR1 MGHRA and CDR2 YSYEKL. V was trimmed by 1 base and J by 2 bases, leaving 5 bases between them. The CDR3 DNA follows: TGCGCCAGCAGCCAAGTTCAGCAAGAGACCCAGTACTTC. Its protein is CASSQVQQETQYF.

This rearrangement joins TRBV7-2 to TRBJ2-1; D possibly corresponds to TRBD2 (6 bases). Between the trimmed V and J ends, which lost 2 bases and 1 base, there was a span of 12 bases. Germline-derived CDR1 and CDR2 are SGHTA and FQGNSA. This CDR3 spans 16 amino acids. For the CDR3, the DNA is TGTGCCAGCAGCTTATTAGGGACTCGTTCCTACAATGAGCAGTTCTTC. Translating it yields CASSLLGTRSYNEQFF.

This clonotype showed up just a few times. CDR3 coding DNA: TGTGCCAGCTCCCCATGGACACCTGAGCAGTTCTTC. Translated: CASSPWTPEQFF. The rearrangement uses TRBV7-2 and TRBJ2-1; a weak D match, TRBD1 (5 bases). Germline V gene sequence: CDR1 SGHTA, CDR2 FQGNSA. V lost 8 bases to trimming and J lost 9 bases, with 14 bases between them. The CDR3 contains 12 residues.

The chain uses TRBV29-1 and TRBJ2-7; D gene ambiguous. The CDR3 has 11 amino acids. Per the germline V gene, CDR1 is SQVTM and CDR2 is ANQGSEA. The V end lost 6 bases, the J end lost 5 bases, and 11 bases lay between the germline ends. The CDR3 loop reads CSVWGGDEQYV. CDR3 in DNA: TGCAGCGTGTGGGGTGGAGACGAGCAGTACGTC.

CDR3 coding DNA: TGTGCCAGCAGGCCCCTCCGGGATCCAGGCCTAAATTCACCCCTCCACTTT. Amino acid sequence: CASRPLRDPGLNSPLHF. The chain is built from TRBV6-2 or TRBV6-3 and TRBJ1-6; D gene unclear. Germline lookup yields CDR1 MNHEY and CDR2 SVGEGT. The CDR3 contains 17 residues. Between the trimmed V and J ends, which lost 6 bases and 7 bases, there was a span of 22 bases.

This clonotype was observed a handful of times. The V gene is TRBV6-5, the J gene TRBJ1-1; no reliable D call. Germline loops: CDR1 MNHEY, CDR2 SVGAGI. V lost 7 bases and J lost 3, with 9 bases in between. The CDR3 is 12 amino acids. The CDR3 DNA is TGTGCCAGCAATGGAAGAGACACTGAAGCTTTCTTT. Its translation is CASNGRDTEAFF.

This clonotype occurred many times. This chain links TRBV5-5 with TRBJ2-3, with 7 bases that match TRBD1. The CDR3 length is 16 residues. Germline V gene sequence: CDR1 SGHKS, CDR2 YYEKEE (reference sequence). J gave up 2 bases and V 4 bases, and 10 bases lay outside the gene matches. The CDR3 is CASSRRPGTDTDTQYF. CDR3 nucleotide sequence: TGTGCCAGCAGCCGTAGGCCCGGGACAGACACAGATACGCAGTATTTT.

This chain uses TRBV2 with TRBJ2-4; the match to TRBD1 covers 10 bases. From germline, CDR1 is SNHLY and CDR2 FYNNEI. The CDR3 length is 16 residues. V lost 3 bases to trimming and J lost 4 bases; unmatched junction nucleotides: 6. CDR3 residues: CASSDSDRGPKNIQYF. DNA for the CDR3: TGTGCCAGCAGTGACAGCGACAGGGGGCCGAAAAACATTCAGTACTTC.

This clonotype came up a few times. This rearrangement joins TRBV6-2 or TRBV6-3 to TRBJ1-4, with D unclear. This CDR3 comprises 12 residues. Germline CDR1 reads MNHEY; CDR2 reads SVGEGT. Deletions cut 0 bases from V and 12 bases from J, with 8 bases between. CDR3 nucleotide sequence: TGTGCCAGCAGTTACTCGCTGTCCGAACTGTTTTTT. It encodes CASSYSLSELFF.

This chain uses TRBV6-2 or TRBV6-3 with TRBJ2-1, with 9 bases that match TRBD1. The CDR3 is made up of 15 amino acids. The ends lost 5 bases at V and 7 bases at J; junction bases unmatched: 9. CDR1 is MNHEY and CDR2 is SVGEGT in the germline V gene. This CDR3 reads CASSHPGQGKNEQFF. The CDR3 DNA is TGTGCCAGCAGTCACCCGGGACAGGGCAAAAATGAGCAGTTCTTC.

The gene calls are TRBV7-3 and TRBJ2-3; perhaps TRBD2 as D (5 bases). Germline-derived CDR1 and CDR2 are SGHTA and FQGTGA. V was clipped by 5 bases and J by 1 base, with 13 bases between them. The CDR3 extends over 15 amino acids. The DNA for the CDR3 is TGTGCCAGCAGCCGCATAGGAGGCGGCACAGATACGCAGTATTTT. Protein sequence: CASSRIGGGTDTQYF.

The CDR3 coding sequence is TGTGCCAGCATTCACGTCCAGGGTGACAATGGCTACACCTTC. Its protein product is CASIHVQGDNGYTF. This chain links TRBV6-2 or TRBV6-3 with TRBJ1-2; perhaps TRBD1 as D (5 bases). Trimming left V 7 bases short and J 6 bases short, with 18 bases between. The germline CDR1 and CDR2 sequences are MNHEY and SVGEGT. This CDR3 spans 14 amino acids.

The CDR3 loop reads CASSLSCTEAFF. The DNA of the CDR3 is TGTGCCAGCAGCTTATCCTGTACTGAAGCTTTCTTT. V and J are TRBV7-4 and TRBJ1-1, with no clear D. CDR1 is SGHVT, CDR2 SQSDAQ, per germline. Trimming took 2 bases from V and 5 from J, leaving 6 bases between them. The CDR3 length is 12 residues.

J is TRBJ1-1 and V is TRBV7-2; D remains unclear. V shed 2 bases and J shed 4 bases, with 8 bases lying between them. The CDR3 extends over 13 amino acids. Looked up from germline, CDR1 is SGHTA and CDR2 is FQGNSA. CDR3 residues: CASSLPWGTEAFF. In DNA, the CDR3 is TGTGCCAGCAGCTTACCATGGGGCACTGAAGCTTTCTTT. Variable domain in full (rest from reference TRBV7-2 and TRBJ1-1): GAGVSQSPSNKVTEKGKDVELRCDPISGHTALYWYRQSLGQGLEFLIYFQGNSAPDKSGLPSDRFSAERTGGSVSTLTIQRTQQEDSAVYLCASSLPWGTEAFFGQGTRLTVV.

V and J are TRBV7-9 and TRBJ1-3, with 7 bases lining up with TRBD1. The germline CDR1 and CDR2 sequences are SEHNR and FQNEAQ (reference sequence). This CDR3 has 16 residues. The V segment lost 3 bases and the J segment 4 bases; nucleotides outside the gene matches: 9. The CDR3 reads CASSFGDRVEGNTIYF. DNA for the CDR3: TGTGCCAGCAGCTTCGGTGACAGGGTAGAAGGAAACACCATATATTTT.